This entry concerns a single T cell receptor (beta chain). The specificity of this receptor is unknown. No much larger clonotype is one base removed from it; base qualities were not supplied. TCRbeta CDR3 regions were amplified from genomic DNA using the immunoSEQ Assay, a bias-controlled multiplex PCR. Per the source publication's procedure: Within the assay, amplification of reference gene primers was used to estimate how many nucleated cells each sample contained. To quantify the absolute abundance of each unique TCRbeta CDR3 rearrangement, sequence reads were collapsed and filtered. For each sample, productive Simpson clonality was calculated by taking the square root of Simpson's diversity index across productive rearrangements. TCRdb holds this immuneACCESS table with in-frame rearrangements only. Some clones are missing; in checked studies, unresolved V genes explain under half, and the rest has no known cause. V and J calls and clone size are those listed in that table; D and trimming were worked out from the DNA. This sample comprises about 49,000 clones, about 85% of them detected only once. The leading ten clones occupy approximately 15% of the sample.

Each collaborating institution followed its own protocols to collect whole blood in K2EDTA tubes. Collaborator samples were shipped for TCRbeta analysis as frozen whole blood, isolated PBMCs, or DNA extracted from either sample type. The CDR3 holds 16 amino acids from the cysteine to the phenylalanine. Just CDR3 DNA is preserved here, 48 bases in frame from base 1. The germline V gene gives CDR1 as SQVTM and CDR2 as ANQGSEA. The germline V end is reduced by 1 base and the J end by 7 bases; junction bases left unmatched: 10. The data originate from a study of blood T cell repertoires in COVID-19 (dated by TCRdb to 2018 to 2020). A note on the overall study: Samples covering the acute and convalescent phases of COVID-19 were provided by collaborators in the United States, Italy and Spain. A de-identified subject ID, COVID-19 status, age in years and sex were almost always included in the sample metadata. Samples were obtained from the ongoing ImmuneRACE study (first 160 participants) and from some 1,200 subjects provided by 6 global collaborators. The material from the prospective study consisted of cDNA or gDNA derived from T cells, B-cell-depleted T cells, or PBMCs. Where HLA class I and class II types were available, the types were taken from metadata supplied by the sample provider, not from assay-based typing. A freely available public database, intended as a resource for researchers studying the immune response to SARS-CoV-2, is where the repertoires were released. The dataset comprised deeply sampled blood TCRbeta repertoires from subjects exposed to, actively infected with, or recovered from COVID-19.

The research as a whole found: The amount of clinical and demographic metadata varied by source and participant and was provided uncurated.

The chain uses TRBV29-1 and TRBJ1-1; 12 nucleotides in the junction match TRBD1. Sequencing was done on a sample of peripheral blood. This sequence originates from a human donor in a cohort sampled during active COVID-19. The CDR3 here reads CSVEGTGQGARGEAFF. The nucleotides are TGCAGCGTTGAAGGAACGGGACAGGGGGCTAGAGGTGAAGCTTTCTTT.